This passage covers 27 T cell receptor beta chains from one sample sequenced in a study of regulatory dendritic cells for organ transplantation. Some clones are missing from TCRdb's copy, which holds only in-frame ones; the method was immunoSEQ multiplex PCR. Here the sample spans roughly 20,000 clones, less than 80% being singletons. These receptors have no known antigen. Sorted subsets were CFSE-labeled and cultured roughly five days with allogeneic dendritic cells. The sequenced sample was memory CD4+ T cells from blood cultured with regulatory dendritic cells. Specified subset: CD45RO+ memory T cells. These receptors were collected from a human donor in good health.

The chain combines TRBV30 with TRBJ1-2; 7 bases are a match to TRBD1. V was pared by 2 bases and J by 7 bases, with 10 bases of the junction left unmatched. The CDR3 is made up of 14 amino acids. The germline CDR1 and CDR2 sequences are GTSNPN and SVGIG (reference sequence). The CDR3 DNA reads TGTGCCTGGAGTTTCGGGACAGACTTGATTGGCTACACCTTC. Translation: CAWSFGTDLIGYTF.

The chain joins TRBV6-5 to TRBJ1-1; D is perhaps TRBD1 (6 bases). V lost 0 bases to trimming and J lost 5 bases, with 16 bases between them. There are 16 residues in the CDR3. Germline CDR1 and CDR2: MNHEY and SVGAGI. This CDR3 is CASSYSIGGLRTEAFF. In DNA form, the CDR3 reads TGTGCCAGCAGTTACTCGATTGGGGGGCTGAGAACTGAAGCTTTCTTT.

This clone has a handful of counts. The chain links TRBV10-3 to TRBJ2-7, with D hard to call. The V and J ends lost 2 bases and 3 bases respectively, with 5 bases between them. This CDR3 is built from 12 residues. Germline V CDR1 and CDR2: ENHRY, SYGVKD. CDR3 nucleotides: TGTGCCATCAGTGAGAATTTCTACGAGCAGTACTTC. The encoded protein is CAISENFYEQYF.

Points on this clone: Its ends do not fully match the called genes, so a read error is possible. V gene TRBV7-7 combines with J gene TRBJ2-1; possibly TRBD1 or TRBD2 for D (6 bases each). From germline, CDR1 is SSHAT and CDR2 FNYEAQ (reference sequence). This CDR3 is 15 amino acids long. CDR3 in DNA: TGTGCTAGCAGCCCTCTGACCGGGGGCGATAATGAGCAGTTCTTC. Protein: CASSPLTGGDNEQFF.

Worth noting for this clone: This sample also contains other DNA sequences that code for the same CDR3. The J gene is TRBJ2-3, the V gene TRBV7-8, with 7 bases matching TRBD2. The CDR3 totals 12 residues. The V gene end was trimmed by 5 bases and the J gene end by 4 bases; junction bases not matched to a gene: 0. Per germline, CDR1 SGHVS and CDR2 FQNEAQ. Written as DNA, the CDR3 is TGTGCCAGCAGCGCGGGAGCAGATACGCAGTATTTT. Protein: CASSAGADTQYF.

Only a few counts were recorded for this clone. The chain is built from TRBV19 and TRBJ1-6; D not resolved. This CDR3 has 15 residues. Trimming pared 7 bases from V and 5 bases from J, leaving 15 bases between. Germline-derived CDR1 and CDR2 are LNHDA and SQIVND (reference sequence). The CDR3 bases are TGTGCCAGTATCCGATCCGCCGGGCATAATTCACCCCTCCACTTT. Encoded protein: CASIRSAGHNSPLHF.

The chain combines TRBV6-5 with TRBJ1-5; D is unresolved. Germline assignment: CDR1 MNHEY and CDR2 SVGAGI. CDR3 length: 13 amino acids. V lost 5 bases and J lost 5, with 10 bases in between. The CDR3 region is CASSLTVDQPQHF. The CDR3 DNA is TGTGCCAGCAGTCTAACAGTGGATCAGCCCCAGCATTTT.

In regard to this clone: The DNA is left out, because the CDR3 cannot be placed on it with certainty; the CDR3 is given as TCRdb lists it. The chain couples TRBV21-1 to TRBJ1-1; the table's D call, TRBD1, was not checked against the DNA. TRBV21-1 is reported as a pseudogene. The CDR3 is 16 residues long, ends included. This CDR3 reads CASSKVWGQGNTEAFF.

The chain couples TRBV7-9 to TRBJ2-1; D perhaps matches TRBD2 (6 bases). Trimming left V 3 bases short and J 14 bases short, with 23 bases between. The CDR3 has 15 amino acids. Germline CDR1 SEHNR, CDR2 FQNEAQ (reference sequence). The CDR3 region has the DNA TGTGCCAGCAGCTTTGGGCCTCGCGGGATATACAATAAGTTCTTC. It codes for CASSFGPRGIYNKFF.

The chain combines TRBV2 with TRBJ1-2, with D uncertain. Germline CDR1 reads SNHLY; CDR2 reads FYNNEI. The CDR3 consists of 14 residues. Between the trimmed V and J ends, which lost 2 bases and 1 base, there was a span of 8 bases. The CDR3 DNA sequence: TGTGCCAGCAGTGAATTCGTCGGTAACTATGGCTACACCTTC. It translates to CASSEFVGNYGYTF. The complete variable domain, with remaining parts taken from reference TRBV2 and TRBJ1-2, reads EPEVTQTPSHQVTQMGQEVILRCVPISNHLYFYWYRQILGQKVEFLVSFYNNEISEKSEIFDDQFSVERPDGSNFTLKIRSTKLEDSAMYFCASSEFVGNYGYTFGSGTRLTVV.

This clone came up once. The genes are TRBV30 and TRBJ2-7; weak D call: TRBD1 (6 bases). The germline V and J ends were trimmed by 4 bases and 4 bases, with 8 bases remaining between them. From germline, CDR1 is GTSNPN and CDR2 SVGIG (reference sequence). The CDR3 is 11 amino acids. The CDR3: CAWKTGYEQYF. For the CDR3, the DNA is TGTGCCTGGAAGACAGGATACGAGCAGTACTTC. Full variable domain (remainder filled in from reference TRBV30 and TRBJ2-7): SQTIHQWPATLVQPVGSPLSLECTVEGTSNPNLYWYRQAAGRGLQLLFYSVGIGQISSEVPQNLSASRPQDRQFILSSKKLLLSDSGFYLCAWKTGYEQYFGPGTRLTVT.

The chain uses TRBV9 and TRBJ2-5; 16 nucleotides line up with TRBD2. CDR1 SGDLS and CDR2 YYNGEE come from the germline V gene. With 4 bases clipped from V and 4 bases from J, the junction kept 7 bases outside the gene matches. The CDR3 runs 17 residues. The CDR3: CASSPGLAGGPLETQYF. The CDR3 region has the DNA TGTGCCAGCAGCCCGGGACTAGCGGGGGGGCCCCTAGAGACCCAGTACTTC.

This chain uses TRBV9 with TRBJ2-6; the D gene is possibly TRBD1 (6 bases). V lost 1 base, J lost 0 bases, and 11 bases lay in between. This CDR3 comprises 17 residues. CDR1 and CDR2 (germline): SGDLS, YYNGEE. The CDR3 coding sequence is TGTGCCAGCAGCGTAAGACAGGTTCTCTCTGGGGCCAACGTCCTGACTTTC. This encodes CASSVRQVLSGANVLTF.

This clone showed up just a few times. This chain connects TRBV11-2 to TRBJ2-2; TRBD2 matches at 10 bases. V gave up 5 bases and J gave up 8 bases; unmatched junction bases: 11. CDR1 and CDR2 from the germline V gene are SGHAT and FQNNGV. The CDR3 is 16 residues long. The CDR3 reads CASSHSASGGLGELFF. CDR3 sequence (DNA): TGTGCCAGCAGCCACTCGGCTAGCGGGGGTTTAGGGGAGCTGTTTTTT.

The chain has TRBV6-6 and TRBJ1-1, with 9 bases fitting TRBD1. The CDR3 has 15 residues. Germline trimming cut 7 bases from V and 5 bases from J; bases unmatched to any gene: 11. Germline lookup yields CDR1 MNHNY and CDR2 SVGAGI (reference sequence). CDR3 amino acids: CASTNGQGWETEAFF. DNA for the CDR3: TGTGCCAGCACCAACGGACAGGGGTGGGAAACTGAAGCTTTCTTT.

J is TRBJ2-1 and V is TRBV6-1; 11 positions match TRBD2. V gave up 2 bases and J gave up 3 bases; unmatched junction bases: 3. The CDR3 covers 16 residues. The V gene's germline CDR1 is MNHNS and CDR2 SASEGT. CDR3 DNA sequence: TGTGCCAGCAGTGAAATCACTAGCGGGAGCTACAATGAGCAGTTCTTC. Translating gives CASSEITSGSYNEQFF.

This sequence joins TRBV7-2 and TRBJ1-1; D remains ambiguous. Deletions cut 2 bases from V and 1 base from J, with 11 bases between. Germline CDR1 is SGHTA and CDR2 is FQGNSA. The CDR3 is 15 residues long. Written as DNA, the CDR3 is TGTGCCAGCAGCTTATCGGAACAGAGGAACACTGAAGCTTTCTTT. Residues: CASSLSEQRNTEAFF. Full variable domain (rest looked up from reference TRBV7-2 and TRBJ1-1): GAGVSQSPSNKVTEKGKDVELRCDPISGHTALYWYRQSLGQGLEFLIYFQGNSAPDKSGLPSDRFSAERTGGSVSTLTIQRTQQEDSAVYLCASSLSEQRNTEAFFGQGTRLTVV.

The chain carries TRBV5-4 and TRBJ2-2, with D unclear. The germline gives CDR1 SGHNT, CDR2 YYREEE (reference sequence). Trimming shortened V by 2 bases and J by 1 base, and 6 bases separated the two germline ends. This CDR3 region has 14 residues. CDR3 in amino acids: CASSFLENTGELFF. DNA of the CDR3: TGTGCCAGCAGCTTCCTGGAGAACACCGGGGAGCTGTTTTTT.

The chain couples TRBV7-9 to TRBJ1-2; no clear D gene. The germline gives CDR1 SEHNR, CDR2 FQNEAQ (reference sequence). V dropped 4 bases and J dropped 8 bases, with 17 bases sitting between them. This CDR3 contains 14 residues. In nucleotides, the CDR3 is TGTGCCAGCAGCTCGATTCCTAAGGGCTCGGGCTACACCTTC. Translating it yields CASSSIPKGSGYTF.

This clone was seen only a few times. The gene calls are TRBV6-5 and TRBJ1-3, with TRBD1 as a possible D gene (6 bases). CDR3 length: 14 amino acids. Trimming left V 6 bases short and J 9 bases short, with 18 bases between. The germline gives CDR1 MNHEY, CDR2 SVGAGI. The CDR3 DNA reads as TGTGCCAGCAGGTTAAGAGAGGCCAGGGGCACCATATATTTT. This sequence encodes CASRLREARGTIYF.

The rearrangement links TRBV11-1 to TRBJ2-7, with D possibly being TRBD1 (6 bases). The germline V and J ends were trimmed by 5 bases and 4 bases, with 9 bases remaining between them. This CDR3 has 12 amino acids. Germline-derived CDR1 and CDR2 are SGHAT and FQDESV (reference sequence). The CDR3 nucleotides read TGTGCCAGCAGCGGAAGGGGGTACGAGCAGTACTTC. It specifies CASSGRGYEQYF.

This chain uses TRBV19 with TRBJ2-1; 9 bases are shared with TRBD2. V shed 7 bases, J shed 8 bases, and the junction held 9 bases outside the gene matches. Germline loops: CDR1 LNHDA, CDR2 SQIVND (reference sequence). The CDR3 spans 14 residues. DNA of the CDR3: TGTGCCAGTACTGGGGGGCTAGCGGGGTATGAGCAGTTCTTC. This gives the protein CASTGGLAGYEQFF. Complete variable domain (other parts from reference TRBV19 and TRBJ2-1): DGGITQSPKYLFRKEGQNVTLSCEQNLNHDAMYWYRQDPGQGLRLIYYSQIVNDFQKGDIAEGYSVSREKKESFPLTVTSAQKNPTAFYLCASTGGLAGYEQFFGPGTRLTVL.

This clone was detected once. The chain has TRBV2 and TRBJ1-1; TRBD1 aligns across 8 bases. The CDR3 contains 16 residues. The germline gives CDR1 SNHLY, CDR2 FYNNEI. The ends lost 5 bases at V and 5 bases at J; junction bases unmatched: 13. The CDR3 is CASSSGGRPPRTEAFF. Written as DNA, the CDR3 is TGTGCCAGCAGTTCAGGGGGCCGGCCTCCCAGAACTGAAGCTTTCTTT.

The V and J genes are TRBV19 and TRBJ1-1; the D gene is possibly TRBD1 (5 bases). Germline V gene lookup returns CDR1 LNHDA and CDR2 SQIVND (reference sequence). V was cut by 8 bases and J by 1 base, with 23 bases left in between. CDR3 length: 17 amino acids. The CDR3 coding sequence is TGTGCCAGTGGGGACGGTCGTTGGGAGGGTGCGAACACTGAAGCTTTCTTT. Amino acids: CASGDGRWEGANTEAFF.

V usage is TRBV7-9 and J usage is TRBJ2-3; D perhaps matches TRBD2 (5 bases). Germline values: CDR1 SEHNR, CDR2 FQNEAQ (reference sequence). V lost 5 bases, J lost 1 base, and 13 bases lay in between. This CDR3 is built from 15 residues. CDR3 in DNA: TGTGCCAGCAGCCCGAATAGCGTTGGCACAGATACGCAGTATTTT. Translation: CASSPNSVGTDTQYF.

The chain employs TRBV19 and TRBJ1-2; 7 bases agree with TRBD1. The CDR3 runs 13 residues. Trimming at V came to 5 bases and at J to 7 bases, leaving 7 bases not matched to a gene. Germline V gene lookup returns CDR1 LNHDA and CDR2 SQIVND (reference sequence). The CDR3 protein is CASSANRGTGYTF. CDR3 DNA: TGTGCCAGTAGTGCAAACAGGGGAACTGGCTACACCTTC.

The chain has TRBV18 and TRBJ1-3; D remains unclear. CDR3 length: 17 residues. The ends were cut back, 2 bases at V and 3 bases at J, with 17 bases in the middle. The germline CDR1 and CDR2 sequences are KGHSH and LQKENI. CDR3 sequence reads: CASSPSVASEGGNTIYF. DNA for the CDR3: TGTGCCAGCTCACCATCGGTAGCCTCAGAAGGTGGAAACACCATATATTTT.